Each of the 7 T cell receptor beta chains below was sequenced from the same sample in a study of CXCR3-negative and CXCR3-positive naive CD8 T cells. Each TRB cDNA library was prepared by 5' RACE (with UMI labels). TCRdb reprocessed the 5' RACE reads and stores each CDR3 protein as one record, lacking DNA. This table lists around 140,000 distinct CDR3 sequences. Material: naive CXCR3- CD8+ T cells from blood. Subset: CD45RO-CCR7+CD27+CD95- naive CD8+ T cells lacking CXCR3 (TNR3-). The receptors here all came from a human donor in good health. Some clones in this sample may be carry-over from other donors' samples.

The chain employs TRBV7-9 and TRBJ2-1. The length of the CDR3 is 12 residues. CDR1 is SEHNR and CDR2 is FQNEAQ in the germline V gene (reference sequence). The CDR3 region is CASTLRANEQFF.

The rearrangement uses TRBV20-1 and TRBJ2-3; TCRdb's assignment of TRBD1 cannot be checked, as there is no DNA. CDR1 DFQATT and CDR2 SNEGSKA come from the germline V gene (reference sequence). The CDR3 has 14 residues. CDR3 protein: CSARLPLRRDTQYF.

The V call is TRBV27, the J call TRBJ2-1; TCRdb returns TRBD2, unconfirmable since there is no DNA. The CDR3 spans 19 residues. The germline CDR1 and CDR2 sequences are MNHEY and SMNVEV (reference sequence). This CDR3 is CASSLGLAGALSSYNEQFF.

The rearrangement joins TRBV7-6 to TRBJ2-1; checking the TCRdb D call of TRBD1 is not possible without DNA. The CDR3 is made up of 18 amino acids. Per germline, CDR1 SGHVS and CDR2 FNYEAQ. The CDR3 loop is CASSLDVGGTSSYNEQFF.

The CDR3 is CASSLARQVDTGELFF. V gene TRBV7-9 combines with J gene TRBJ2-2. Germline-derived CDR1 and CDR2 are SEHNR and FQNEAQ (reference sequence). The CDR3 sequence is 16 residues long.

The chain joins TRBV29-1 to TRBJ2-2. CDR1 and CDR2 from the germline V gene are SQVTM and ANQGSEA. The CDR3 extends over 15 amino acids. This CDR3 is CSVVSGSKNTGELFF.

The chain is built from TRBV9 and TRBJ2-3; TCRdb proposes TRBD2, but this gene call is untestable without DNA. The CDR3 totals 12 residues. CDR1 and CDR2 from the germline V gene are SGDLS and YYNGEE. CDR3 residues: CARPSGTHTQYF.